Each of the 28 T cell receptor beta chains below was sequenced from the same sample in a study of OX40 agonist ivuxolimab in advanced cancers. Data came from immunoSEQ multiplex PCR; TCRdb stores just in-frame clones and leaves some out. The data show tens of thousands of clones, approximately 88% seen once. The sequencing used CD4+ or CD8+ T cells sorted from blood, collected in a trial of the OX40 agonist ivuxolimab. The receptors derive from an adult with an advanced solid tumor such as melanoma, head and neck, liver or kidney cancer.

The chain uses TRBV2 and TRBJ1-2; possibly TRBD1 for D (5 bases). The CDR3 consists of 14 residues. CDR1 and CDR2 from the germline V gene are SNHLY and FYNNEI. Trimming pared 7 bases from V and 1 base from J, leaving 13 bases between. Written as DNA, the CDR3 is TGTGCCAGCACCAGGACAACGAATAACTATGGCTACACCTTC. Protein product: CASTRTTNNYGYTF.

This clone has a single count. The CDR3 reads CASSFNTEAFF. CDR3 coding DNA: TGTGCCAGCAGTTTTAACACTGAAGCTTTCTTT. The rearrangement joins TRBV28 to TRBJ1-1; D unclear. Germline V gives CDR1 MDHEN, CDR2 SYDVKM. This CDR3 has 11 amino acids. V was trimmed by 3 bases and J by 2 bases, leaving 1 base between them.

CDR3 nucleotide sequence: TGTGCCAGCAGTTTGATTCGGGGTTGGAACTATGGCTACACCTTC. It specifies CASSLIRGWNYGYTF. The J gene is TRBJ1-2, the V gene TRBV28; D gene uncertain. This CDR3 is 15 amino acids long. The germline V gene has CDR1 MDHEN and CDR2 SYDVKM. Trimming removed 3 bases at V and 2 bases at J, with 13 bases between.

This chain joins TRBV2 and TRBJ2-3; TRBD2 matches at 10 bases. CDR3 length: 14 amino acids. V dropped 6 bases and J dropped 5; count of bases not matched to a gene: 5. Germline loops: CDR1 SNHLY, CDR2 FYNNEI. CDR3 region: CASSQRGGQDTQYF. The DNA of the CDR3 is TGTGCCAGCAGCCAGCGGGGGGGCCAAGATACGCAGTATTTT. The variable domain in full, with the rest retrieved from reference TRBV2 and TRBJ2-3, is EPEVTQTPSHQVTQMGQEVILRCVPISNHLYFYWYRQILGQKVEFLVSFYNNEISEKSEIFDDQFSVERPDGSNFTLKIRSTKLEDSAMYFCASSQRGGQDTQYFGPGTRLTVL.

The rearrangement uses TRBV6-5 and TRBJ1-5; the match to TRBD1 covers 9 bases. This CDR3 is 16 amino acids long. J was trimmed by 3 bases and V by 4 bases; bases with no gene match: 7. Germline V lookup: CDR1 MNHEY, CDR2 SVGAGI. CDR3 DNA: TGTGCCAGCAGTTCAACAGGGGGCGGCGACAATCAGCCCCAGCATTTT. It specifies CASSSTGGGDNQPQHF.

The chain uses TRBV7-2 and TRBJ2-3, with no clear D. Germline V CDR1 and CDR2: SGHTA, FQGNSA. Trimming took off 1 base at V and 0 bases at J, with 11 bases between the two ends. The CDR3 contains 16 residues. The CDR3 protein is CASSLGLASSTDTQYF. The CDR3 nucleotides read TGTGCCAGCAGCTTAGGGTTAGCCTCTAGCACAGATACGCAGTATTTT.

V is TRBV27 and J is TRBJ1-3; D uncertain. Germline V CDR1 and CDR2: MNHEY, SMNVEV (reference sequence). The CDR3 covers 13 residues. Trimming cost V 6 bases and J 4 bases, with 10 bases left between them. CDR3 in amino acids: CASRKGGGNTIYF. For the CDR3, the DNA is TGTGCCAGCAGGAAAGGCGGGGGAAACACCATATATTTT.

The chain is built from TRBV11-2 and TRBJ2-7; 10 nucleotides line up with TRBD2. The junction had 15 bases not matched to a gene; V was cut back by 1 base and J by 6 bases. The CDR3 length is 18 residues. The V gene's germline CDR1 is SGHAT and CDR2 FQNNGV. Here the CDR3 reads CASSLAVERGGHRAEQYV. The CDR3, as DNA: TGTGCCAGCAGCTTAGCTGTCGAGCGGGGGGGCCATCGGGCCGAGCAGTACGTC.

V gene TRBV7-2 combines with J gene TRBJ2-5; 10 nucleotides line up with TRBD2. The CDR3 has 16 residues. The ends lost 5 bases at V and 5 bases at J; junction bases unmatched: 11. Germline V gene data show CDR1 as SGHTA and CDR2 as FQGNSA. CDR3 coding DNA: TGTGCCAGCAGCCCAGGAAGGAGCGGGGGGGCGGAGACCCAGTACTTC. Amino acids: CASSPGRSGGAETQYF. Full variable domain (rest looked up from reference TRBV7-2 and TRBJ2-5): GAGVSQSPSNKVTEKGKDVELRCDPISGHTALYWYRQSLGQGLEFLIYFQGNSAPDKSGLPSDRFSAERTGGSVSTLTIQRTQQEDSAVYLCASSPGRSGGAETQYFGPGTRLLVL.

This chain connects TRBV2 to TRBJ2-7, with D possibly matching TRBD2 (6 bases). Germline CDR1 is SNHLY and CDR2 is FYNNEI. With 8 bases removed from V and 0 bases from J, the gap between germline ends came to 14 bases. The CDR3 consists of 14 residues. CDR3 DNA: TGTGCCAGCCGTGGGCGGGACCTCTCCTACGAGCAGTACGTC. Translated: CASRGRDLSYEQYV.

The chain links TRBV7-2 to TRBJ2-7; the D gene is possibly TRBD2 (6 bases). The CDR3 spans 14 residues. Looked up from germline, CDR1 is SGHTA and CDR2 is FQGNSA. With 5 bases removed from V and 4 bases from J, the gap between germline ends came to 15 bases. Written as DNA, the CDR3 is TGTGCCAGCAGCCCACGAGCTAGCGTATACGAGCAGTACTTC. Its protein is CASSPRASVYEQYF.

The chain has TRBV25-1 and TRBJ2-3; the match to TRBD1 covers 8 bases. Germline CDR1 MGHDK, CDR2 SYGVNS. V was clipped by 1 base and J by 5 bases; unmatched bases: 8. The CDR3 loop spans 16 amino acids. CDR3 amino acids: CASSEWAAGGKDTQYF. Here the CDR3 DNA reads TGTGCCAGCAGTGAATGGGCGGCAGGGGGCAAAGATACGCAGTATTTT.

The J gene is TRBJ2-3, the V gene TRBV5-4; D is perhaps TRBD2 (5 bases). CDR3 length: 14 amino acids. Germline loops: CDR1 SGHNT, CDR2 YYREEE (reference sequence). V was trimmed by 0 bases and J by 3 bases, leaving 8 bases between them. The CDR3 DNA follows: TGTGCCAGCAGCTTGGCCGAGGGTACAGATACGCAGTATTTT. This gives the protein CASSLAEGTDTQYF.

The chain couples TRBV6-5 to TRBJ2-7, with TRBD1 identical over 8 bases. The CDR3 spans 15 residues. V lost 5 bases, J lost 0 bases, and 6 bases stayed unmatched. Germline CDR1 is MNHEY and CDR2 is SVGAGI. In DNA form, the CDR3 reads TGTGCCAGCAGTGCGGACAGGGCCTCCTCCTACGAGCAGTACGTC. As protein: CASSADRASSYEQYV.

The chain employs TRBV28 and TRBJ2-7, with 7 nucleotides matching TRBD1. Germline CDR1 MDHEN, CDR2 SYDVKM. This CDR3 spans 16 amino acids. V dropped 3 bases and J dropped 5; count of bases not matched to a gene: 13. The CDR3 reads CASSFIGRGIKDEQYF. For the CDR3, the DNA is TGTGCCAGCAGTTTTATAGGCAGGGGGATTAAAGACGAGCAGTACTTC.

The genes are TRBV2 and TRBJ2-3; 11 nucleotides line up with TRBD2. CDR3 length: 21 amino acids. Trimming at V came to 6 bases and at J to 1 base, leaving 21 bases not matched to a gene. CDR1 is SNHLY, CDR2 FYNNEI, per germline. CDR3 sequence (DNA): TGTGCCAGCAGGGGCGGGACTAGCGGACGGCAGTTCGTGGCGGGCACAGATACGCAGTATTTT. It translates to CASRGGTSGRQFVAGTDTQYF. The variable domain in full, completed from reference TRBV2 and TRBJ2-3, reads EPEVTQTPSHQVTQMGQEVILRCVPISNHLYFYWYRQILGQKVEFLVSFYNNEISEKSEIFDDQFSVERPDGSNFTLKIRSTKLEDSAMYFCASRGGTSGRQFVAGTDTQYFGPGTRLTVL.

This rearrangement joins TRBV28 to TRBJ2-7; 9 bases map to TRBD2. Germline V gene lookup returns CDR1 MDHEN and CDR2 SYDVKM. The CDR3 totals 16 residues. V trimming: 5 bases; J trimming: 5 bases; junction bases outside the gene matches: 13. CDR3 sequence (DNA): TGTGCCAGCAGTCCCTACAACCAGATAGCGGGGGACGAGCAGTACGTC. Translation: CASSPYNQIAGDEQYV.

The rearrangement uses TRBV7-9 and TRBJ2-3, with TRBD1 matching 8 bases. The CDR3 spans 16 residues. Germline CDR1 reads SEHNR; CDR2 reads FQNEAQ (reference sequence). With V trimmed by 6 bases and J by 5 bases, 13 bases remained unmatched. The CDR3 nucleotides read TGTGCCAGCAGTCCGGGAGACAGGGGAGGTGGAGATACGCAGTATTTT. It yields the protein CASSPGDRGGGDTQYF.

V and J are TRBV27 and TRBJ1-1; the match to TRBD1 covers 7 bases. Per the germline V gene, CDR1 is MNHEY and CDR2 is SMNVEV (reference sequence). The V and J ends lost 5 bases and 1 base, in that order; junction bases with no gene match: 7. The CDR3 is made up of 15 amino acids. CDR3 DNA sequence: TGTGCCAGCAGTGCACCCAGGGGGGGGAACACTGAAGCTTTCTTT. The encoded protein is CASSAPRGGNTEAFF.

The J gene is TRBJ1-1, the V gene TRBV30; 8 nucleotides align to TRBD1. CDR1 GTSNPN and CDR2 SVGIG come from the germline V gene (reference sequence). This CDR3 has 13 amino acids. The junction had 3 bases not matched to a gene; V was cut back by 3 bases and J by 3 bases. CDR3 amino acids: CAWSAGGYTEAFF. The DNA for the CDR3 is TGTGCCTGGAGCGCAGGGGGCTACACTGAAGCTTTCTTT.

This chain connects TRBV15 to TRBJ2-5; 9 bases align to TRBD1. The V and J ends lost 3 bases and 5 bases, in that order; junction bases with no gene match: 4. Germline CDR1 LNHNV, CDR2 YYDKDF (reference sequence). This CDR3 has 14 amino acids. The CDR3 nucleotides read TGTGCCACCAGCAGGGACAGGGGAGTGGAGACCCAGTACTTC. This gives the protein CATSRDRGVETQYF.

This clone is a singleton in its sample. The V gene is TRBV12-5, the J gene TRBJ2-7; D remains ambiguous. The V gene lost 1 base and the J gene lost 0 bases, with 7 bases spanning the gap. The germline gives CDR1 LGHNT, CDR2 FRNRAP. CDR3 size: 14 residues. In nucleotides, the CDR3 is TGTGCTAGTGGTTTGGGGACGAACTCCTACGAGCAGTACGTC. Its protein product is CASGLGTNSYEQYV.

The CDR3 coding sequence is TGTGCCAGCGCTCCCACTAGGAGCTCCTACGAGCAGTACTTC. It translates to CASAPTRSSYEQYF. The V gene is TRBV11-2, the J gene TRBJ2-7; weak D call: TRBD2 (5 bases). The CDR3 extends over 14 amino acids. Between the trimmed V and J ends, which lost 8 bases and 0 bases, there was a span of 14 bases. Germline CDR1 and CDR2: SGHAT and FQNNGV.

The chain links TRBV27 to TRBJ1-6; 12 positions match TRBD1. The trim removed 4 bases at V and 6 bases at J, leaving 4 bases unmatched. The CDR3 runs to 16 residues. Germline CDR1 is MNHEY and CDR2 is SMNVEV (reference sequence). The CDR3 here is CASSSPGQGANSPLHF. The CDR3 DNA sequence: TGTGCCAGCAGTTCCCCGGGACAGGGGGCTAATTCACCCCTCCACTTT.

The chain carries TRBV5-6 and TRBJ2-3; TRBD2 aligns across 8 bases. The CDR3 runs 14 residues. The germline V gene encodes CDR1 SGHDT and CDR2 YYEEEE. V dropped 1 base and J dropped 5; count of bases not matched to a gene: 3. CDR3 residues: CASSLRGGKDTQYF. Here the CDR3 DNA reads TGTGCCAGCAGCTTGCGGGGGGGCAAAGATACGCAGTATTTT. Drawing the rest from reference TRBV5-6 and TRBJ2-3, the complete variable domain is DAGVTQSPTHLIKTRGQQVTLRCSPKSGHDTVSWYQQALGQGPQFIFQYYEEEERQRGNFPDRFSGHQFPNYSSELNVNALLLGDSALYLCASSLRGGKDTQYFGPGTRLTVL.

The chain combines TRBV4-3 with TRBJ2-5; TRBD1 might be the D (6 bases). The ends were cut back, 4 bases at V and 5 bases at J, with 11 bases in the middle. The germline gives CDR1 LGHNA, CDR2 YSLEER. The CDR3 is 13 residues long. In DNA, the CDR3 is TGCGCCAGCAGCCCCCCAGGGGCGGAGACCCAGTACTTC. It yields the protein CASSPPGAETQYF.

The chain links TRBV7-2 to TRBJ2-5; maybe TRBD1 (5 bases). The CDR3 runs 13 residues. The germline CDR1 and CDR2 sequences are SGHTA and FQGNSA. With 4 bases removed from V and 5 bases from J, the gap between germline ends came to 11 bases. The CDR3 coding sequence is TGTGCCAGCAGCTATAGGGGTTGGGAGACCCAGTACTTC. This sequence encodes CASSYRGWETQYF.

The genes are TRBV5-4 and TRBJ2-5; 7 nucleotides agree with TRBD2. Germline V lookup: CDR1 SGHNT, CDR2 YYREEE (reference sequence). The CDR3 contains 14 residues. Trimming took 7 bases from V and 5 from J; bases not matched to a gene: 11. CDR3 region: CASLRAGFDETQYF. The CDR3 DNA reads as TGTGCCAGCCTGCGAGCGGGATTTGATGAGACCCAGTACTTC.